A selection of T cell receptor beta chains follows, all from one sample in a study of control samples from healthy donors and cancer patients. Clones were sequenced by immunoSEQ multiplex PCR, and TCRdb holds only the in-frame ones, with some missing. The sample table includes approximately 190,000 clones. The sequenced material came from blood. The receptors here all came from a woman aged 25 to 39 in good health. The CDR3 runs from the conserved cysteine through the conserved F or W. Each record gives: CDR3 DNA, CDR3 protein, J gene, V gene, D gene. A D gene is named only where the DNA matches it firmly.

TGTGCCACCAGCAGAGATAGGAGCTGGGACGGTGAAGCTTTCTTT	CATSRDRSWDGEAFF	TRBJ1-1	TRBV15	NA
TGTGCCAGCAGCTTAGGTGACAGGGTCGGGGGAGATACGCAGTATTTT	CASSLGDRVGGDTQYF	TRBJ2-3	TRBV7-9	NA
TGTGCCAGCAGCTTAGGGGGAACAGGGCCCTACGAGCAGTACTTC	CASSLGGTGPYEQYF	TRBJ2-7	TRBV7-2	NA
TGTGCCAGCAACGAAGTAATGAACACTGAAGCTTTCTTT	CASNEVMNTEAFF	TRBJ1-1	TRBV6-5	NA
TGTGCCAGCAGCCCACAGCGGGGGGTGGACACCGGGGAGCTGTTTTTT	CASSPQRGVDTGELFF	TRBJ2-2	TRBV7-3	TRBD2
TGTGCCAGCAGTTTACGGTCGAACACTGAAGCTTTCTTT	CASSLRSNTEAFF	TRBJ1-1	TRBV12-3/TRBV12-4	NA
TGTGCCACCTCTAAGGACAGGGGGGGATATGGCTACACCTTC	CATSKDRGGYGYTF	TRBJ1-2	TRBV6-5	TRBD1
TGTGCCAGCAGCTTAAGGGGCAGAGCCGGTGAGCAGTTCTTC	CASSLRGRAGEQFF	TRBJ2-1	TRBV13	NA
TGTGCCAGCAGTTACTCAACCCGAGGCGCCTATAATTCACCCCTCCACTTT	CASSYSTRGAYNSPLHF	TRBJ1-6	TRBV6-2/TRBV6-3	NA
TGTGCCTGGACCCCTTACAGCCAAGGTTCTGAAGCTTTCTTT	CAWTPYSQGSEAFF	TRBJ1-1	TRBV30	NA
TGTGCCAGCAGTGGGGTGGGGCTAGGCATGCAGCCCCAGCATTTT	CASSGVGLGMQPQHF	TRBJ1-5	TRBV2	NA
TGTGCCAGCAGATGGGGGACCGGGGAGCTGTTTTTT	CASRWGTGELFF	TRBJ2-2	TRBV2	NA
TGTGCCAGTAGTATAGACTGGAACGGCCTATCACCCCTCCACTTT	CASSIDWNGLSPLHF	TRBJ1-6	TRBV19	NA
TGCGCCAGCAGCTTGGCCTCGGAGGTCCCAGATACGCAGTATTTT	CASSLASEVPDTQYF	TRBJ2-3	TRBV5-1	NA
TGTGCCAGCAGCGACAGCAGGGGCCCCCTCCACTTT	CASSDSRGPLHF	TRBJ1-6	TRBV7-9	NA
TGTGCCACAGGGGACGGTTACTACGAGCAGTACTTC	CATGDGYYEQYF	TRBJ2-7	TRBV2	NA
TGCGCCAGCAGCTCTGGACCGGCAGGAATCTCCTACAATGAGCAGTTCTTC	CASSSGPAGISYNEQFF	TRBJ2-1	TRBV5-1	NA
TGTGCCAGCAGCCCCCACGATCGGGGGGCTGAAGCTTTCTTT	CASSPHDRGAEAFF	TRBJ1-1	TRBV28	NA
TGCGCCAGCAGCCCCTCCAGCCTCTATGAAGGGGCTCCCACTGAAGCTTTCTTT	CASSPSSLYEGAPTEAFF	TRBJ1-1	TRBV5-1	NA
TGTGCCAGCAGCTTACGCGTCCTAGATACGCAGTATTTT	CASSLRVLDTQYF	TRBJ2-3	TRBV7-9	NA
TGTGCCAGCAGGTTGTCCCGGGACAGGACATTCTTC	CASRLSRDRTFF	TRBJ2-1	TRBV28	TRBD1
TGTGCCAGCAGCCGAAAGGGGGCTAAACTGTTTTTT	CASSRKGAKLFF	TRBJ1-4	TRBV21-1	NA
TGTGCCAGCAGTTCGGGACTAGTATACGAGCAGTTCTTC	CASSSGLVYEQFF	TRBJ2-1	TRBV28	TRBD2
TGTGCCAGCAGGGAAGGGCACTATGGCTACACCTTC	CASREGHYGYTF	TRBJ1-2	TRBV12-3/TRBV12-4	NA
TGTGCCAGCAGCGGGGGACAGGGAGGAGGGGAGCAGTTCTTC	CASSGGQGGGEQFF	TRBJ2-1	TRBV9	TRBD1
TGTGCCAGCAGTTTAATTAGGGGATACACCGGGGAGCTGTTTTTT	CASSLIRGYTGELFF	TRBJ2-2	TRBV28	NA
TGTGCCAGCAGCGTAGAAGTCAATCAGCCCCAGCATTTT	CASSVEVNQPQHF	TRBJ1-5	TRBV9	NA
TGCGCCAGCAGCCTCACAGATACGCAGTATTTT	CASSLTDTQYF	TRBJ2-3	TRBV4-1	NA
TGCGCCAGCAGCGTTGAGCCGACAGGGGAGACCTATGGCTACACCTTC	CASSVEPTGETYGYTF	TRBJ1-2	TRBV5-1	TRBD1
TGTGCCAGCAGTGCCGGGACAGGGGAGTACGGTACGCAGTATTTT	CASSAGTGEYGTQYF	TRBJ2-3	TRBV6-4	TRBD1
TGCAGCGTTGAAGAGACTAGCGGGGGGTATACGCAGTATTTT	CSVEETSGGYTQYF	TRBJ2-3	TRBV29-1	TRBD2
TGTGCCAGCAGTTACAACTTCGGCAGGGTAGGGGAAAAACTGTTTTTT	CASSYNFGRVGEKLFF	TRBJ1-4	TRBV6-5	NA
TGTGCCAGCACCACTTGGGCCGAAAAACTGTTTTTT	CASTTWAEKLFF	TRBJ1-4	TRBV6-6	NA
TGTGCCAGCAGCTTAGCGCGGCAGGGAGGCAGCGAAAATTCACCCCTCCACTTT	CASSLARQGGSENSPLHF	TRBJ1-6	TRBV7-2	NA
TGTGCCAGCAGCTCACTGACAGGGCTTTATAGCTACACCTTC	CASSSLTGLYSYTF	TRBJ1-2	TRBV11-3	TRBD1
TGTGCCAGCAGTTTCATAGGACAGGGAGATCAGCCCCAGCATTTT	CASSFIGQGDQPQHF	TRBJ1-5	TRBV28	TRBD1
TGTGCCAGTAGTCCCCGGGGGCCGAGAAACACCATATATTTT	CASSPRGPRNTIYF	TRBJ1-3	TRBV19	NA
TGCGCCAGCAGCCAAGGAGCGAACCTTGCAACTAATGAAAAACTGTTTTTT	CASSQGANLATNEKLFF	TRBJ1-4	TRBV4-3	NA
TGTGCCAGCACCCCTTATAGGGGCTCTGGAAACACCATATATTTT	CASTPYRGSGNTIYF	TRBJ1-3	TRBV6-6	NA
TGTGCCAGTAGAACTCTCTGGACAGGGGGCCGCAATCAGCCCCAGCATTTT	CASRTLWTGGRNQPQHF	TRBJ1-5	TRBV19	TRBD1
TGTGCCGGGGGGACAGCGACGAACTATGGCTACACCTTC	CAGGTATNYGYTF	TRBJ1-2	TRBV7-9	TRBD1
TGTGCCAGCTCACCGACTAGCGGGGGGGCCGGTAAAGAGACCCAGTACTTC	CASSPTSGGAGKETQYF	TRBJ2-5	TRBV18	TRBD2
TGTGCCAGTAGTATATTCGGACAGCCCAGTGATAACTATGGCTACACCTTC	CASSIFGQPSDNYGYTF	TRBJ1-2	TRBV19	NA
TGTGCCAGCTCACCAGCCGGAGGGCCGGAAGAGACCCAGTACTTC	CASSPAGGPEETQYF	TRBJ2-5	TRBV18	NA
TGTGCCAGCAGTTATGACGGGATCTCCTATAATTCACCCCTCCACTTT	CASSYDGISYNSPLHF	TRBJ1-6	TRBV6-5	NA
TGTGCCAGCAGCTTAGACTATAACTATGGCTACACCTTC	CASSLDYNYGYTF	TRBJ1-2	TRBV11-2	NA
TGTGCCAGCAGTGAACAGGGGGAGGACTATGGCTACACCTTC	CASSEQGEDYGYTF	TRBJ1-2	TRBV2	TRBD1
TGTGCCAGCAGCCCTGGGAAATACAGGGGGCGAAGCACTGAAGCTTTCTTT	CASSPGKYRGRSTEAFF	TRBJ1-1	TRBV14	TRBD1
TGTGCCAGCAGCTTACGGGGGGCCTACGAGCAGTACTTC	CASSLRGAYEQYF	TRBJ2-7	TRBV7-2	TRBD2
TGCGCCAGCAGTGAATCGGGGGGGCCGGTCGGGGAGCTGTTTTTT	CASSESGGPVGELFF	TRBJ2-2	TRBV10-2	TRBD2
TGTGCCAGCAGTTACTCGGGACTAGCGGGGGTTGAGCAGTTCTTC	CASSYSGLAGVEQFF	TRBJ2-1	TRBV6-5	TRBD2
TGTGCCAGCAGCTTAGCCCTCGGGGGGCACAATGAGCAGTTCTTC	CASSLALGGHNEQFF	TRBJ2-1	TRBV7-9	NA
TGTGCCACCAGTGATGTAGACAGGGCCACAGATACGCAGTATTTT	CATSDVDRATDTQYF	TRBJ2-3	TRBV24-1	TRBD1
TGCGCCAGCAGCTTGCCGGACAGGGGAAGCGAGCAGTACTTC	CASSLPDRGSEQYF	TRBJ2-7	TRBV5-1	TRBD1
TGTGCCAGTACCCGACAGGCGTTTCTAGATGGCTACACCTTC	CASTRQAFLDGYTF	TRBJ1-2	TRBV7-2	NA
TGTGCCAGCTCACTCCGTAGCCCCAGCACAGATACGCAGTATTTT	CASSLRSPSTDTQYF	TRBJ2-3	TRBV18	NA
TGCAGCGTCGCTATGGGGGGACTACCTTACGAGCAGTACTTC	CSVAMGGLPYEQYF	TRBJ2-7	TRBV29-1	TRBD2